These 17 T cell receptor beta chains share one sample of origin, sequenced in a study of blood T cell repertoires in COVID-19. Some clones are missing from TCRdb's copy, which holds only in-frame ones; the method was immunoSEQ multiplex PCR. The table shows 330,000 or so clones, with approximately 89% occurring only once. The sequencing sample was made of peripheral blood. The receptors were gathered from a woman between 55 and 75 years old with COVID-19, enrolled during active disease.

DNA for the CDR3: TGTGCCAGCAGTTACCGCCGGGGTGGTAATCAGCCCCAGCATTTT. This sequence encodes CASSYRRGGNQPQHF. V and J are TRBV6-5 and TRBJ1-5; no reliable D call. CDR3 length: 15 amino acids. Germline loops: CDR1 MNHEY, CDR2 SVGAGI. The V and J ends lost 2 bases and 4 bases respectively, with 12 bases between them.

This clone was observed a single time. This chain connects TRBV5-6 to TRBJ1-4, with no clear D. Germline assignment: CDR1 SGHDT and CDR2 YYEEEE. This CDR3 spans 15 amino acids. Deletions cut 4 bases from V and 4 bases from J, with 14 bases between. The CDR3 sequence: CASSPGSQFNEKLFF. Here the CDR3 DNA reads TGTGCCAGCAGCCCCGGTTCACAGTTTAATGAAAAACTGTTTTTT.

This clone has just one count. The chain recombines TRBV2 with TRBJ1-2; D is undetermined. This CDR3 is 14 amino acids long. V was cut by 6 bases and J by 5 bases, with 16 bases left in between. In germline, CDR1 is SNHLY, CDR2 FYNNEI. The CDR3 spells CASREWAQSYGYTF. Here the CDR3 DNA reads TGTGCCAGCAGAGAGTGGGCCCAAAGTTATGGCTACACCTTC.

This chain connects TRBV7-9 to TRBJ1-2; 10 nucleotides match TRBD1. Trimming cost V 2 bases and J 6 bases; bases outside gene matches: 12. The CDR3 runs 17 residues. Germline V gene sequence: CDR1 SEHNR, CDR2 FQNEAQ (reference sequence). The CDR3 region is CASSLTLGTGDDNGYTF. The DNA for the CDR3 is TGTGCCAGCAGCTTAACACTCGGGACAGGGGATGATAATGGCTACACCTTC.

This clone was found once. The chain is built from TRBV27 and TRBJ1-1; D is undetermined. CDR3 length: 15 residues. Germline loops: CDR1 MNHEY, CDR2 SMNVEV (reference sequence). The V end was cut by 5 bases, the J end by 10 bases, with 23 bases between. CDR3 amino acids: CASSARPLRDAVAFF. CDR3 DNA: TGTGCCAGCAGTGCTCGACCCCTGAGAGATGCGGTAGCTTTCTTT.

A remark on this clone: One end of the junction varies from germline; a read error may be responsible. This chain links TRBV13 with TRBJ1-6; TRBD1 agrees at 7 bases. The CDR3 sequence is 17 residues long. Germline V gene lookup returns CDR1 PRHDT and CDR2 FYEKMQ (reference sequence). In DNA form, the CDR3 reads TGTGCCAGCAGGTTAGGCGGCAGGGGGGCCGTATATTCACCCCTCCACTTT. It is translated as CASRLGGRGAVYSPLHF.

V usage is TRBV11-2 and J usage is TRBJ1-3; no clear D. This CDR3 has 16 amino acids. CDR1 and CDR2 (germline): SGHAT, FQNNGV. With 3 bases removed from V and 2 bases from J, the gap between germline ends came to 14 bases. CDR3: CASSLKQRIAGNTIYF. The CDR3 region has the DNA TGTGCCAGCAGCTTGAAGCAGAGGATCGCTGGAAACACCATATATTTT.

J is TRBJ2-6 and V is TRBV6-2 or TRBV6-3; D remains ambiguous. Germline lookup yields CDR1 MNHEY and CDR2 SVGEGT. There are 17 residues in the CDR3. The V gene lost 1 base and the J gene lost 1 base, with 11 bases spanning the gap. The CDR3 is CASSYLAVFSGANVLTF. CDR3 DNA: TGTGCCAGCAGTTACTTGGCAGTGTTTTCTGGGGCCAACGTCCTGACTTTC.

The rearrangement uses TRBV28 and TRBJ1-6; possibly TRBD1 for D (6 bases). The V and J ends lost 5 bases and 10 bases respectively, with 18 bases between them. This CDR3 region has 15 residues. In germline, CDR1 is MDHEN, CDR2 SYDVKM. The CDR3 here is CASSRRDRSLSPLHF. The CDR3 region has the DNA TGTGCCAGCAGTCGCAGAGACAGGTCGCTCTCACCCCTCCACTTT.

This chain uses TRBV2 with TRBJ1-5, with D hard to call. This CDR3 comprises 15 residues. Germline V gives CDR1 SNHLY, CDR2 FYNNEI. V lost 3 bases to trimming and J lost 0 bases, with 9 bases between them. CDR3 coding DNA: TGTGCCAGCAGTGATGTAGCATATAGCAATCAGCCCCAGCATTTT. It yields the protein CASSDVAYSNQPQHF. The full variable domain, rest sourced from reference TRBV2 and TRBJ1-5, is EPEVTQTPSHQVTQMGQEVILRCVPISNHLYFYWYRQILGQKVEFLVSFYNNEISEKSEIFDDQFSVERPDGSNFTLKIRSTKLEDSAMYFCASSDVAYSNQPQHFGDGTRLSIL.

The DNA of the CDR3 is TGTGCCAGCAGCCTCGGGTGGGTCTCTGAAGCTTTCTTT. Encoded protein: CASSLGWVSEAFF. The chain recombines TRBV6-5 with TRBJ1-1; D not certain. The V end lost 6 bases, the J end lost 6 bases, and 14 bases lay between the germline ends. The germline CDR1 and CDR2 sequences are MNHEY and SVGAGI. The CDR3 totals 13 residues.

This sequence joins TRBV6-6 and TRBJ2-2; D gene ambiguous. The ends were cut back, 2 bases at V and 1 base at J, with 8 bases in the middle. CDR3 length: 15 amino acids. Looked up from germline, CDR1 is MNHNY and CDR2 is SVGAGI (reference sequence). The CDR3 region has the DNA TGTGCCAGCAGTTACAAACAATTGAACACCGGGGAGCTGTTTTTT. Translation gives CASSYKQLNTGELFF.

Here the CDR3 reads CASSHGGGRAGELFF. The CDR3 nucleotides read TGTGCCAGCAGCCACGGGGGGGGCAGGGCCGGGGAGCTGTTTTTT. The chain combines TRBV3-1 (or the pseudogene TRBV3-2) with TRBJ2-2; 8 nucleotides line up with TRBD2. Trimming at V came to 3 bases and at J to 6 bases, leaving 6 bases not matched to a gene. This CDR3 region has 15 residues. Germline CDR1 is LGHDT and CDR2 is YNNKEL (reference sequence).

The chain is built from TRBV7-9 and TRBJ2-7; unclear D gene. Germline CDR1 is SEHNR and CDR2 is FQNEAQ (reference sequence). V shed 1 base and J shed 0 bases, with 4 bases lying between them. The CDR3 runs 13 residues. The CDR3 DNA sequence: TGTGCCAGCAGCTTAGGTTACTCCTACGAGCAGTACTTC. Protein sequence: CASSLGYSYEQYF.

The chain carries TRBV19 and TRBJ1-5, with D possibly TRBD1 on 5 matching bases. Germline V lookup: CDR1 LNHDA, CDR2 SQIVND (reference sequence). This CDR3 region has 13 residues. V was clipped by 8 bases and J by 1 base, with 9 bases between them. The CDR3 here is CASGRTSNQPQHF. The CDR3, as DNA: TGTGCCAGTGGGAGGACAAGCAATCAGCCCCAGCATTTT.

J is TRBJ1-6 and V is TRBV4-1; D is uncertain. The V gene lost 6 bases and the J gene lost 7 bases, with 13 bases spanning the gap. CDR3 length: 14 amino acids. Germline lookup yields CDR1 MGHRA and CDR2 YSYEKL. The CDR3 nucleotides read TGCGCCAGCAGAGTGGGCCCCCAAAATTCACCCCTCCACTTT. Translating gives CASRVGPQNSPLHF.

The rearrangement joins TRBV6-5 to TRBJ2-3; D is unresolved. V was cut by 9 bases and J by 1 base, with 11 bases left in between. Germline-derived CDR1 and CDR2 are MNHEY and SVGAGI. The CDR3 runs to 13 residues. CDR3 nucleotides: TGTGCCAGTTTTAGCCCGGGCACAGATACGCAGTATTTT. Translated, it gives CASFSPGTDTQYF.